This T cell receptor beta chain emerged from a study of blood T cell repertoires in COVID-19. The table came from immunoSEQ multiplex PCR; TCRdb's copy has only in-frame clones and leaves some out. The sample records fewer than 50,000 clones, approximately 80% being singletons. The CDR3 extends over 15 amino acids. Trimming took 6 bases from V and 0 from J, leaving 11 bases between them. Germline V gives CDR1 SNHLY, CDR2 FYNNEI. The sample taken for sequencing was peripheral blood. The chain uses TRBV2 and TRBJ1-4; D ambiguous. The receptor comes from a human donor in a cohort sampled during active COVID-19. Here the CDR3 reads CASSQAGATNEKLFF. CDR3 DNA: TGTGCCAGCAGCCAGGCGGGTGCAACTAATGAAAAACTGTTTTTT.